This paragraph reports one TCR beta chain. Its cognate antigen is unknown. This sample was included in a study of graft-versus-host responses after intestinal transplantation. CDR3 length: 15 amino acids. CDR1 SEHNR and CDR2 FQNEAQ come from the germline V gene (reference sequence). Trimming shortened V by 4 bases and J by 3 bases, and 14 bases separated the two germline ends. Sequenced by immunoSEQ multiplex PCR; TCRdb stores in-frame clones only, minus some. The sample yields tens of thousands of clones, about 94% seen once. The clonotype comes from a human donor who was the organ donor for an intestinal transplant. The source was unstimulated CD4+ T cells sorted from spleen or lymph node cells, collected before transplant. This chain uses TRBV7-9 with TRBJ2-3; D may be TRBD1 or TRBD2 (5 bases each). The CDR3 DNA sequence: TGTGCCAGCAGCTACCGGGACCGCGATACAGATACGCAGTATTTT. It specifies CASSYRDRDTDTQYF.